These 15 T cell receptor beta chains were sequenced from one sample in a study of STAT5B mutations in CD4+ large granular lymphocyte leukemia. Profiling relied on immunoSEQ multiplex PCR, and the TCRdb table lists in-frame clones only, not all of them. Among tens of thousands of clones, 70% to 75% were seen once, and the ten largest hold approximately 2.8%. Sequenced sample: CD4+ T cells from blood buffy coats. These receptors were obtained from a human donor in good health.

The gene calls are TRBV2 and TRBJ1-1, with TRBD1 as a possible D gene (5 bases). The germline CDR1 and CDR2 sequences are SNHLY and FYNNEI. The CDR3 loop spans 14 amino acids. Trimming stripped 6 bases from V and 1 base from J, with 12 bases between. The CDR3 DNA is TGTGCCAGCAGCTATACCCAGGGGAACACTGAAGCTTTCTTT. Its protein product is CASSYTQGNTEAFF.

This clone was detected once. CDR3 nucleotide sequence: TGTGCCAGCAGTGAGGAGGGGACAGTAAAGTTCTTC. Translation: CASSEEGTVKFF. This chain uses TRBV2 with TRBJ2-1; D is possibly TRBD1 (7 bases). The germline CDR1 and CDR2 sequences are SNHLY and FYNNEI. The length of the CDR3 is 12 residues. Trimming removed 3 bases from V and 14 bases from J, with 14 bases in between.

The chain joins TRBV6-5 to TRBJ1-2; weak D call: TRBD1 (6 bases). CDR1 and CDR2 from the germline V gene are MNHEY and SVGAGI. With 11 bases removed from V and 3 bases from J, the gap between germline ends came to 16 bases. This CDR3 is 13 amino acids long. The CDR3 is CAGRGGSDYGYTF. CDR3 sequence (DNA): TGTGCCGGGAGGGGGGGTTCGGACTATGGCTACACCTTC.

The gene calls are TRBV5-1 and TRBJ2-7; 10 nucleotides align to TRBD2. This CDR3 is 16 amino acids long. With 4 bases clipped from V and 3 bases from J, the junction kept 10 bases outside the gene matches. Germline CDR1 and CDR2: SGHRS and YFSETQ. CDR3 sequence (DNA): TGCGCCAGCAGCCCACGGACTAGCGGAGCGCACTACGAGCAGTACTTC. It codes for CASSPRTSGAHYEQYF.

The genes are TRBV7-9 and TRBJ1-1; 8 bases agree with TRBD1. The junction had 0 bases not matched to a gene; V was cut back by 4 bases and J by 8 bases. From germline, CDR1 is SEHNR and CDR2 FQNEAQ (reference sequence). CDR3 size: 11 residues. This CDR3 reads CASSYRGEAFF. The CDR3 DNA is TGTGCCAGCAGCTACAGGGGGGAAGCTTTCTTT.

CDR3 in DNA: TGCAGGAATCGGAATCAGCCCCAGCATTTT. It translates to CRNRNQPQHF. The chain couples TRBV20-1 to TRBJ1-5; unclear D gene. Germline V gene sequence: CDR1 DFQATT, CDR2 SNEGSKA (reference sequence). This CDR3 spans 10 amino acids.

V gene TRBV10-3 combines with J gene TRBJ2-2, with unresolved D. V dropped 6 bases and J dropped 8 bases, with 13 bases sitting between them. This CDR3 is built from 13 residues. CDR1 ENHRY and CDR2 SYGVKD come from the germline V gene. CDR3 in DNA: TGTGCCATCAGCCGCGCAGAGAGAGGGGAGCTGTTTTTT. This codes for CAISRAERGELFF.

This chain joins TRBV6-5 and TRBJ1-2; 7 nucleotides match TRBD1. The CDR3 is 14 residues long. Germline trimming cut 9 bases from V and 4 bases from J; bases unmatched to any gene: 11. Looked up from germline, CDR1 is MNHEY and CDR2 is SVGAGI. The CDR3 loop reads CARDSTGLAYGYTF. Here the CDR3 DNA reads TGTGCCAGAGACTCGACAGGGCTCGCCTATGGCTACACCTTC.

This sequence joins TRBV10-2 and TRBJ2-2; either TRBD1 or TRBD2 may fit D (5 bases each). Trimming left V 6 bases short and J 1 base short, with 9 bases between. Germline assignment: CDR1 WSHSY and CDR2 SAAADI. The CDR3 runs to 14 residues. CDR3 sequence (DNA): TGCGCCAGCAGGGGGGACGGGAACACCGGGGAGCTGTTTTTT. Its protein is CASRGDGNTGELFF.

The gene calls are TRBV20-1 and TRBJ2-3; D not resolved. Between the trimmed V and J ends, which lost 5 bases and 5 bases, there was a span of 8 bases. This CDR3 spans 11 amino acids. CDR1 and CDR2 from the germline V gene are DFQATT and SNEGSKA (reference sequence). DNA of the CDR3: TGCAGTGCTGGACCAGGAGATACGCAGTATTTT. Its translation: CSAGPGDTQYF.

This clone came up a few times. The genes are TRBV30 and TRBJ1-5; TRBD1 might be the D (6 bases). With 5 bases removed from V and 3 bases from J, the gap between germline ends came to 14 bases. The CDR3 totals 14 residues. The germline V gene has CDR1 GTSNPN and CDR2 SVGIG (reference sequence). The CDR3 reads CAWSGVHTNQPQHF. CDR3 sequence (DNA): TGTGCCTGGTCAGGGGTCCATACCAATCAGCCCCAGCATTTT.

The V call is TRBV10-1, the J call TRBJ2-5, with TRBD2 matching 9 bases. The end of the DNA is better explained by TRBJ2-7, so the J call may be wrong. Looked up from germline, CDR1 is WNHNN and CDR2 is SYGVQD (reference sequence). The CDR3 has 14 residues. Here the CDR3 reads CASSSGGSSYEQYF. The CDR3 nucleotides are TGCGCCAGCAGTAGCGGGGGGAGCTCCTACGAGCAGTACTTC.

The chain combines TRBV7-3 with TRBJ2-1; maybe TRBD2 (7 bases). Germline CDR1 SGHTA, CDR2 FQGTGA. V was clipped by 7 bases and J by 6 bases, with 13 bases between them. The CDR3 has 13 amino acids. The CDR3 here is CASTRGPGNEQFF. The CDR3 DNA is TGTGCCAGCACGCGGGGGCCAGGCAATGAGCAGTTCTTC.

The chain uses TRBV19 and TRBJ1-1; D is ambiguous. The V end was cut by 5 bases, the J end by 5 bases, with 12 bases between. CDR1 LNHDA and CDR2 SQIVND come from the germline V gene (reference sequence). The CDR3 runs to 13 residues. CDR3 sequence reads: CASSRRYETEAFF. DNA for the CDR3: TGTGCCAGTAGTCGCCGTTACGAGACTGAAGCTTTCTTT.

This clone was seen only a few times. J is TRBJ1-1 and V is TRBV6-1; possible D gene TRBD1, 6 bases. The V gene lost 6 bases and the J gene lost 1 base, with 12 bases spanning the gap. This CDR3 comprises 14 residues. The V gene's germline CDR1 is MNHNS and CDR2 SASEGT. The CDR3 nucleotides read TGTGCCAGCAGGTCTCGGGGGCAGAACACTGAAGCTTTCTTT. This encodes CASRSRGQNTEAFF.